The 31 T cell receptor beta chains below were found in one sample sequenced in a study of cytomegalovirus exposure and HLA in healthy donors. The PCR made use of 60 Vbeta and 13 Jbeta primers. Clones were read by immunoSEQ multiplex PCR, and TCRdb kept only the in-frame ones, dropping some. The table has 95,000 to 150,000 clones, around three quarters seen once. Sequencing was done on a sample of PBMCs. These receptors were obtained from a woman between 40 and 50 years old in good health and CMV-seropositive.

This clone was recorded only once. V and J are TRBV7-2 and TRBJ2-1; 8 bases agree with TRBD2. The CDR3 has 17 residues. J gave up 4 bases and V 4 bases, and 12 bases lay outside the gene matches. Germline V gene lookup returns CDR1 SGHTA and CDR2 FQGNSA. The CDR3 protein is CASSSLTKAGGYNEQFF. CDR3 DNA sequence: TGTGCCAGCAGCTCACTTACTAAGGCGGGAGGTTACAATGAGCAGTTCTTC.

This chain connects TRBV4-2 to TRBJ1-2, with D perhaps matching TRBD1 (5 bases). With 5 bases removed from V and 0 bases from J, the gap between germline ends came to 13 bases. The germline V gene has CDR1 LGHNA and CDR2 YNFKEQ. The CDR3 loop spans 15 amino acids. The CDR3 nucleotides are TGTGCCAGCAGCTCTAGGGGAACTGCTAACTATGGCTACACCTTC. This codes for CASSSRGTANYGYTF.

Worth noting for this clone: One end of the junction varies from germline; a read error may be responsible. This chain joins TRBV7-7 and TRBJ1-5; 10 bases agree with TRBD1. The CDR3 extends over 19 amino acids. Germline assignment: CDR1 SSHAT and CDR2 FNYEAQ (reference sequence). The CDR3 coding sequence is TGTGCTAGCAGCGTTGCCCGGGACAGGGGTCCCTCTAGCAATCAGCCCCAGCATTTT. Protein: CASSVARDRGPSSNQPQHF.

The chain has TRBV19 and TRBJ1-2, with D hard to call. V lost 1 base to trimming and J lost 0 bases, with 9 bases between them. The CDR3 is made up of 15 amino acids. CDR1 is LNHDA and CDR2 is SQIVND in the germline V gene (reference sequence). The CDR3 spells CASSIAGFTNYGYTF. Written as DNA, the CDR3 is TGTGCCAGTAGTATAGCGGGATTTACTAACTATGGCTACACCTTC. Together with reference TRBV19 and TRBJ1-2, the CDR3 gives the full variable domain: DGGITQSPKYLFRKEGQNVTLSCEQNLNHDAMYWYRQDPGQGLRLIYYSQIVNDFQKGDIAEGYSVSREKKESFPLTVTSAQKNPTAFYLCASSIAGFTNYGYTFGSGTRLTVV.

This chain joins TRBV25-1 and TRBJ1-3; D unclear. CDR3 length equals 16 residues. Germline V CDR1 and CDR2: MGHDK, SYGVNS. Trimming pared 7 bases from V and 0 bases from J, leaving 16 bases between. The DNA of the CDR3 is TGTGCCAGCACCCAAGACTTCTCCAGCTCTGGAAACACCATATATTTT. Protein: CASTQDFSSSGNTIYF.

In DNA, the CDR3 is TGTGCCAGCACCGCCACAGGGTCCTCCTACAATGAGCAGTTCTTC. It encodes CASTATGSSYNEQFF. The genes are TRBV6-5 and TRBJ2-1, with D possibly being TRBD1 (6 bases). The V end lost 7 bases, the J end lost 0 bases, and 13 bases lay between the germline ends. Germline values: CDR1 MNHEY, CDR2 SVGAGI. This CDR3 is built from 15 residues.

This clone occurred once. CDR3 DNA sequence: TGTGCCAGCAGCCTAAGCGGGAGAGGGGGCGAGCAGTACTTC. This sequence encodes CASSLSGRGGEQYF. The chain is built from TRBV7-9 and TRBJ2-7; 8 positions agree with TRBD2. Germline V gives CDR1 SEHNR, CDR2 FQNEAQ (reference sequence). CDR3 length: 14 amino acids. With 5 bases clipped from V and 6 bases from J, the junction kept 9 bases outside the gene matches.

The chain joins TRBV4-2 to TRBJ2-5; D might be TRBD1 (5 bases). CDR3 length: 15 amino acids. Germline values: CDR1 LGHNA, CDR2 YNFKEQ. Between the trimmed V and J ends, which lost 1 base and 3 bases, there was a span of 12 bases. The CDR3, as DNA: TGTGCCAGCAGCCAAGTTGTACAGGCGAAAGAGACCCAGTACTTC. It translates to CASSQVVQAKETQYF.

The chain has TRBV6-1 and TRBJ1-5, with TRBD1 identical over 9 bases. From germline, CDR1 is MNHNS and CDR2 SASEGT. J gave up 5 bases and V 1 base, and 0 bases lay outside the gene matches. The CDR3 is 14 residues long. The CDR3 region is CASSEGQGDQPQHF. The CDR3 DNA follows: TGTGCCAGCAGTGAAGGACAGGGGGATCAGCCCCAGCATTTT.

The J gene is TRBJ1-1, the V gene TRBV10-1, with TRBD1 as a possible D gene (5 bases). CDR1 is WNHNN and CDR2 is SYGVQD in the germline V gene (reference sequence). Trimming shortened V by 7 bases and J by 10 bases, and 16 bases separated the two germline ends. This CDR3 comprises 12 residues. The CDR3 coding sequence is TGCGCCAGCAAAGAAGTTCGGGGGACAGCTTTCTTT. The encoded protein is CASKEVRGTAFF.

This chain links TRBV5-8 with TRBJ2-7; perhaps TRBD2 as D (6 bases). V was cut by 4 bases and J by 4 bases, with 30 bases left in between. The CDR3 consists of 19 residues. From germline, CDR1 is SGHTS and CDR2 YDEGEE. The CDR3 is CASSPSGLKPGLVEYEQYF. The CDR3 nucleotides read TGTGCCAGCAGCCCGTCCGGACTTAAACCGGGACTGGTCGAGTACGAGCAGTACTTC.

The DNA of the CDR3 is TGTGCCAGCAGCTTACAGGGCGAGACCCAGTACTTC. Its protein product is CASSLQGETQYF. The chain links TRBV7-3 to TRBJ2-5, with TRBD1 as a possible D gene (5 bases). The CDR3 is 12 amino acids. Per the germline V gene, CDR1 is SGHTA and CDR2 is FQGTGA. V was pared by 2 bases and J by 5 bases, with 6 bases between.

Comment on this clone: An end of the junction does not agree with germline; a read error may underlie this. This chain joins TRBV5-8 and TRBJ1-1, with D perhaps TRBD1 (6 bases). The CDR3 length is 14 residues. The germline gives CDR1 SGHTS, CDR2 YDEGEE. CDR3 in amino acids: CASNLRGANTEAFF. DNA of the CDR3: TGTGCCAGCAACTTGCGGGGGGCCAACACTGAAGCTTTCTTT.

V gene TRBV9 combines with J gene TRBJ2-5; D perhaps matches TRBD1 (6 bases). Trimming removed 3 bases at V and 5 bases at J, with 11 bases between. Germline V gives CDR1 SGDLS, CDR2 YYNGEE. The CDR3 consists of 13 residues. In DNA form, the CDR3 reads TGTGCCAGCAGCGGTGGGGGCGGGGAGACCCAGTACTTC. Encoded protein: CASSGGGGETQYF. The complete variable domain, with remaining parts taken from reference TRBV9 and TRBJ2-5, reads DSGVTQTPKHLITATGQRVTLRCSPRSGDLSVYWYQQSLDQGLQFLIQYYNGEERAKGNILERFSAQQFPDLHSELNLSSLELGDSALYFCASSGGGGETQYFGPGTRLLVL.

V gene TRBV6-1 combines with J gene TRBJ2-1; 12 nucleotides align to TRBD2. This CDR3 comprises 15 residues. Looked up from germline, CDR1 is MNHNS and CDR2 is SASEGT. V gave up 5 bases and J gave up 4 bases; unmatched junction bases: 3. The CDR3 DNA is TGTGCCAGCAGTACCGGGACTAGCGGGTACAATGAGCAGTTCTTC. Translating gives CASSTGTSGYNEQFF.

The chain is built from TRBV5-4 and TRBJ1-4; no firm D call. V was cut by 4 bases and J by 8 bases, with 15 bases left in between. The CDR3 is 14 amino acids. The germline V gene has CDR1 SGHNT and CDR2 YYREEE (reference sequence). The DNA for the CDR3 is TGTGCCAGCAGCCTGACTGGAAGAGAAGAAAAACTGTTTTTT. Translated: CASSLTGREEKLFF.

The rearrangement uses TRBV27 and TRBJ1-2; TRBD1 aligns across 11 bases. The CDR3 runs to 17 residues. CDR1 is MNHEY, CDR2 SMNVEV, per germline (reference sequence). The trim removed 5 bases at V and 5 bases at J, leaving 13 bases unmatched. The CDR3 nucleotides are TGTGCCAGCAGTCCCCGGGACAGGGGGTCTGGAGGTTATGGCTACACCTTC. Residues: CASSPRDRGSGGYGYTF.

This clone has just one count. The V gene is TRBV21-1, the J gene TRBJ1-6; the table's D gene call, TRBD1, was not cross checked with the DNA. TRBV21-1 is marked as a pseudogene. This CDR3 is built from 13 residues. The CDR3 protein is CATLDSVSSPLHF. CDR3 in DNA: TGTGCCACCTTGGACAGTGTGAGTTCACCCCTCCACTTT.

The chain uses TRBV7-9 and TRBJ1-6; no definite D call. Germline-derived CDR1 and CDR2 are SEHNR and FQNEAQ (reference sequence). The CDR3 length is 14 residues. V lost 1 base to trimming and J lost 8 bases, with 9 bases between them. The chain's CDR3 is CASSLDGPYSPLHF. The CDR3 region has the DNA TGTGCCAGCAGCTTAGATGGGCCTTATTCACCCCTCCACTTT.

There are a few counts of this clone. This sequence joins TRBV7-8 and TRBJ2-2; TRBD2 might be the D (6 bases). CDR3 length: 13 residues. Germline V gene data show CDR1 as SGHVS and CDR2 as FQNEAQ. V was trimmed by 5 bases and J by 4 bases, leaving 8 bases between them. The CDR3 loop reads CASSETSTGELFF. CDR3 coding DNA: TGTGCCAGCAGCGAGACTAGCACCGGGGAGCTGTTTTTT.

This clone was picked up one time. This chain joins TRBV6-1 and TRBJ2-5, with D maybe TRBD1 (5 bases). This CDR3 has 13 amino acids. V was pared by 4 bases and J by 1 base, with 7 bases between. CDR1 and CDR2 (germline): MNHNS, SASEGT. DNA for the CDR3: TGTGCCAGCAGTGTCACAGGCCAAGAGACCCAGTACTTC. It encodes CASSVTGQETQYF.

The chain joins TRBV27 to TRBJ1-1; D ambiguous. There are 14 residues in the CDR3. The germline V gene encodes CDR1 MNHEY and CDR2 SMNVEV (reference sequence). V was pared by 2 bases and J by 5 bases, with 12 bases between. The CDR3 protein is CASSLNARETEAFF. CDR3 bases: TGTGCCAGCAGTTTAAATGCCCGGGAAACTGAAGCTTTCTTT.

The rearrangement joins TRBV5-1 to TRBJ2-1; perhaps TRBD2 as D (7 bases). The CDR3 has 16 residues. V lost 0 bases to trimming and J lost 8 bases, with 18 bases between them. From germline, CDR1 is SGHRS and CDR2 YFSETQ. CDR3 DNA: TGCGCCAGCAGCTTGGTCGGTTCGGGGGGCCAGGATGAGCAGTTCTTC. Encoded protein: CASSLVGSGGQDEQFF.

The rearrangement joins TRBV6-6 to TRBJ2-7; 7 bases are a match to TRBD1. V was clipped by 2 bases and J by 3 bases; unmatched bases: 4. Germline V gene sequence: CDR1 MNHNY, CDR2 SVGAGI (reference sequence). The CDR3 has 14 amino acids. CDR3 in amino acids: CASSYNAGGYEQYF. As DNA, the CDR3 is TGTGCCAGCAGTTACAACGCAGGGGGCTACGAGCAGTACTTC.

This clone showed up just once. The chain uses TRBV4-2 and TRBJ2-5, with 10 bases that match TRBD1. CDR1 is LGHNA and CDR2 is YNFKEQ in the germline V gene. Germline trimming cut 4 bases from V and 5 bases from J; bases unmatched to any gene: 13. This CDR3 comprises 17 residues. For the CDR3, the DNA is TGTGCCAGCAGCCCCTGGGAGGGACAGGGGATGGGGGAGACCCAGTACTTC. Translated, it gives CASSPWEGQGMGETQYF.

This sequence joins TRBV9 and TRBJ2-2; TRBD2 matches 9 bases. V lost 4 bases, J lost 2 bases, and 6 bases stayed unmatched. This CDR3 region has 16 residues. Germline V gene data show CDR1 as SGDLS and CDR2 as YYNGEE. For the CDR3, the DNA is TGTGCCAGCAGCACCCGACTAGCGGTTAACACCGGGGAGCTGTTTTTT. Amino acids: CASSTRLAVNTGELFF.

This rearrangement joins TRBV7-3 to TRBJ2-1; D may be TRBD2 (5 bases). CDR3 length equals 15 residues. Germline V gene data show CDR1 as SGHTA and CDR2 as FQGTGA. V dropped 4 bases and J dropped 3 bases, with 13 bases sitting between them. CDR3: CASSSIGGLYNEQFF. The DNA of the CDR3 is TGTGCCAGCAGCTCGATTGGAGGCCTCTACAATGAGCAGTTCTTC.

The rearrangement joins TRBV18 to TRBJ2-7; unclear D gene. Trimming pared 5 bases from V and 1 base from J, leaving 6 bases between. The CDR3 has 12 amino acids. Germline V gene sequence: CDR1 KGHSH, CDR2 LQKENI. CDR3 DNA sequence: TGTGCCAGCTCAAGCATATCCTACGAGCAGTACTTC. The encoded protein is CASSSISYEQYF.

This rearrangement joins TRBV4-1 to TRBJ1-1; D call uncertain. The CDR3 covers 14 residues. Trimming took 4 bases from V and 6 from J, leaving 15 bases between them. Germline assignment: CDR1 MGHRA and CDR2 YSYEKL. CDR3 DNA sequence: TGCGCCAGCAGCCCTCTCCCAGTGGAGCCTGAAGCTTTCTTT. Translating it yields CASSPLPVEPEAFF.

This clone was found once. V and J are TRBV11-1 and TRBJ1-1, with 7 positions matching TRBD1. Looked up from germline, CDR1 is SGHAT and CDR2 is FQDESV (reference sequence). J gave up 8 bases and V 5 bases, and 5 bases lay outside the gene matches. CDR3 length: 12 residues. The CDR3 sequence: CASSQGQTEAFF. The CDR3 DNA is TGTGCCAGCAGCCAGGGACAGACAGAAGCTTTCTTT.

In DNA form, the CDR3 reads TGTGCCACCAGCAGGGGGCGGAATTCAGGTAGCAATCAGCCCCAGCATTTT. Its translation: CATSRGRNSGSNQPQHF. The chain recombines TRBV15 with TRBJ1-5; maybe TRBD1 (5 bases). This CDR3 spans 17 amino acids. Germline CDR1 and CDR2: LNHNV and YYDKDF (reference sequence). V gave up 3 bases and J gave up 0 bases, with 15 bases separating them.